This T cell receptor beta chain was recorded in a study of shared clonotypes between healthy human individuals. Study-level points and caveats: The diversity represented, both genetic and in exposure history, was limited by few donors.

As for this clone: Its target is not known.

Assay: immunoSEQ multiplex PCR; the TCRdb copy retains only in-frame clones and omits some. Altogether hundreds of thousands of clones are present, around 79% being singletons, with the ten largest covering about 13%. The CDR3 consists of 15 residues. V was trimmed by 0 bases and J by 2 bases, leaving 8 bases between them. CDR1 is SGHRS and CDR2 is YFSETQ in the germline V gene. The rearrangement links TRBV5-1 to TRBJ2-2, with unresolved D. Sequencing used PBMCs. The source is a woman aged 40 to 50 in good health. Some clones in this sample may be carry-over from other donors' samples. The CDR3 coding sequence is TGCGCCAGCAGCTTGGTAGGGCCCAACACCGGGGAGCTGTTTTTT. Protein sequence: CASSLVGPNTGELFF.